These T cell receptor beta chains were read from a single sample in a study of blood T cell repertoires in COVID-19. TCRdb keeps only in-frame clones here, not all; method: immunoSEQ multiplex PCR. The data show tens of thousands of clones, with 77% seen just once and under 3% held by the top ten. Source material: peripheral blood. All receptors derive from a man between 65 and 80 years old with COVID-19, enrolled during active disease. CDR3s include the opening cysteine and the closing phenylalanine or tryptophan. D genes are given only for firm matches. Rows may omit the clone size; those that give it use once, few, many or a size class.

size: NA
J: TRBJ1-6
D: TRBD1
V: TRBV19
CDR3: CASSISGGGNSPLHF
DNA: TGTGCCAGTAGTATATCAGGGGGCGGGAATTCACCCCTCCACTTT

size: NA
J: TRBJ1-2
D: NA
V: TRBV27
CDR3: CASRKTTGNNYGYTF
DNA: TGTGCCAGCAGGAAGACTACAGGGAACAACTATGGCTACACCTTC

size: NA
J: TRBJ2-6
D: NA
V: TRBV7-3
CDR3: CASSSAPTGANVLTF
DNA: TGTGCCAGCAGCTCCGCTCCTACTGGGGCCAACGTCCTGACTTTC

size: NA
J: TRBJ2-5
D: TRBD1
V: TRBV5-4
CDR3: CASSLAGGEETQYF
DNA: TGTGCCAGCAGCTTGGCAGGGGGTGAAGAGACCCAGTACTTC

size: NA
J: TRBJ1-5
D: TRBD1
V: TRBV12-3/TRBV12-4
CDR3: CASSWDSDQPQHF
DNA: TGTGCCAGCAGTTGGGACAGCGATCAGCCCCAGCATTTT

size: NA
J: TRBJ1-5
D: TRBD1
V: TRBV18
CDR3: CASSAQGGNQPQHF
DNA: TGTGCCAGCTCGGCTCAGGGGGGCAATCAGCCCCAGCATTTT

size: once
J: TRBJ1-4
D: TRBD1
V: TRBV25-1
CDR3: CASSDSGQGDEKLFF
DNA: TGTGCCAGCAGTGATTCAGGACAGGGTGATGAAAAACTGTTTTTT

size: NA
J: TRBJ1-6
D: NA
V: TRBV6-5
CDR3: CASRSRSYNSPLHF
DNA: TGTGCCAGCAGATCCCGGTCCTATAATTCACCCCTCCACTTT

size: NA
J: TRBJ1-6
D: NA
V: TRBV18
CDR3: CASGTSRGHSPLHF
DNA: TGTGCCAGCGGGACCAGCAGGGGCCACTCACCCCTCCACTTT

size: NA
J: TRBJ2-7
D: NA
V: TRBV19
CDR3: CASSMGRLNSYEQYF
DNA: TGTGCCAGTAGTATGGGCCGGCTGAACTCCTACGAGCAGTACTTC

size: NA
J: TRBJ1-4
D: NA
V: TRBV9
CDR3: CASSVGHDNEKLFF
DNA: TGTGCCAGCAGCGTAGGACACGATAATGAAAAACTGTTTTTT

size: NA
J: TRBJ2-7
D: TRBD1
V: TRBV9
CDR3: CASSHLDRDYEQYF
DNA: TGTGCCAGCAGCCACCTGGACAGGGATTACGAGCAGTACTTC

size: NA
J: TRBJ1-4
D: NA
V: TRBV5-1
CDR3: CASSLGPPSTNEKLFF
DNA: TGCGCCAGCAGCTTGGGGCCGCCCTCAACTAATGAAAAACTGTTTTTT

size: NA
J: TRBJ1-3
D: TRBD1
V: TRBV5-1
CDR3: CASSLGTGADDTIYF
DNA: TGCGCCAGCAGCTTGGGGACAGGGGCAGATGACACCATATATTTT

size: NA
J: TRBJ2-7
D: TRBD2
V: TRBV6-5
CDR3: CASSPLREAPYEQYF
DNA: TGTGCCAGCAGTCCCCTTCGGGAGGCGCCCTACGAGCAGTACTTC

size: NA
J: TRBJ2-6
D: NA
V: TRBV6-2/TRBV6-3
CDR3: CASTPGAGGANVLTF
DNA: TGTGCCAGCACCCCAGGGGCGGGGGGGGCCAACGTCCTGACTTTC

size: few
J: TRBJ2-7
D: TRBD1
V: TRBV7-3
CDR3: CASSPGTGGEQYF
DNA: TGTGCCAGCAGCCCGGGGACAGGCGGCGAGCAGTACTTC

size: NA
J: TRBJ2-7
D: NA
V: TRBV15
CDR3: CATGFNGEKQYF
DNA: TGTGCCACCGGCTTTAACGGGGAAAAGCAGTACTTC

size: once
J: TRBJ2-7
D: TRBD2
V: TRBV7-2
CDR3: CASSSLTLAGGPSYEQYF
DNA: TGTGCCAGCAGCTCCCTCACGCTAGCGGGAGGCCCCTCCTACGAGCAGTACTTC

size: NA
J: TRBJ2-7
D: NA
V: TRBV11-3
CDR3: CASSLRAGYEQYF
DNA: TGTGCCAGCAGCCTCCGAGCGGGCTACGAGCAGTACTTC

size: few
J: TRBJ2-3
D: TRBD2
V: TRBV6-6
CDR3: CASSQLPLAGVADTQYF
DNA: TGTGCCAGCAGTCAGCTTCCTTTAGCGGGAGTTGCAGATACGCAGTATTTT

size: NA
J: TRBJ2-7
D: TRBD2
V: TRBV30
CDR3: CAWSRTSGAYEQYF
DNA: TGTGCCTGGAGTAGGACTAGCGGAGCCTACGAGCAGTACTTC

size: NA
J: TRBJ1-1
D: NA
V: TRBV28
CDR3: CASSFGGGSTEAFF
DNA: TGTGCCAGCAGTTTTGGTGGAGGGAGCACTGAAGCTTTCTTT

size: once
J: TRBJ1-6
D: NA
V: TRBV7-9
CDR3: CASSLQGDYSPLHF
DNA: TGTGCCAGCAGCCTACAGGGTGATTATTCACCCCTCCACTTT

size: NA
J: TRBJ2-3
D: NA
V: TRBV5-1
CDR3: CASSLGLADGTDTQYF
DNA: TGCGCCAGCAGCTTGGGACTGGCGGATGGCACAGATACGCAGTATTTT

size: NA
J: TRBJ1-2
D: NA
V: TRBV7-2
CDR3: CASRAGWGPSYGYTF
DNA: TGTGCCAGCCGGGCAGGATGGGGGCCGTCCTATGGCTACACCTTC

size: few
J: TRBJ1-1
D: TRBD1
V: TRBV30
CDR3: CAWSWDSLNTEAFF
DNA: TGTGCCTGGAGTTGGGACAGCCTGAACACTGAAGCTTTCTTT

size: NA
J: TRBJ2-5
D: NA
V: TRBV7-3
CDR3: CASSSGFRGETQYF
DNA: TGTGCCAGCAGCTCCGGGTTTAGGGGAGAGACCCAGTACTTC

size: NA
J: TRBJ1-4
D: NA
V: TRBV18
CDR3: CASSPWTAGTNEKLFF
DNA: TGTGCCAGCTCACCCTGGACGGCGGGCACTAATGAAAAACTGTTTTTT

size: NA
J: TRBJ2-7
D: TRBD2
V: TRBV5-1
CDR3: CASSLSRTSMNEQYF
DNA: TGCGCCAGCAGCCTGAGCCGGACTAGCATGAACGAGCAGTACTTC